Following are 14 T cell receptor beta chains from one sample sequenced in a study of CD4 T cells in relation to SARS-CoV-2 and coronaviruses. The unexposed donors gave CD4+ T cells in 2011-2018, prior to COVID-19. TCRdb keeps only in-frame clones here, not all; method: immunoSEQ multiplex PCR. Here the sample spans roughly 71,000 clones, 85% to 90% being singletons. Source material: memory CD4+ T cells from PBMCs. The origin of the receptors is a human donor in good health.

The chain is built from TRBV19 and TRBJ1-1; 9 bases are a match to TRBD1. V shed 4 bases, J shed 4 bases, and the junction held 4 bases outside the gene matches. This CDR3 has 14 residues. Germline loops: CDR1 LNHDA, CDR2 SQIVND (reference sequence). The CDR3 loop is CASSKGQGGTEAFF. Written as DNA, the CDR3 is TGTGCCAGTAGTAAGGGACAGGGCGGCACTGAAGCTTTCTTT.

This clone has only one observation. The chain combines TRBV2 with TRBJ2-3, with D unresolved. Germline V lookup: CDR1 SNHLY, CDR2 FYNNEI. V lost 0 bases and J 1 base, leaving 11 bases between the germline ends. The CDR3 consists of 16 residues. In nucleotides, the CDR3 is TGTGCCAGCAGTGAAGCTGGGGTCCTACGCACAGATACGCAGTATTTT. As protein: CASSEAGVLRTDTQYF.

This sequence joins TRBV30 and TRBJ1-1; no reliable D call. V lost 0 bases and J 3 bases, leaving 14 bases between the germline ends. Germline-derived CDR1 and CDR2 are GTSNPN and SVGIG (reference sequence). The CDR3 totals 15 residues. CDR3 protein: CAWSVRAGMDTEAFF. The CDR3 DNA reads TGTGCCTGGAGTGTACGGGCGGGAATGGACACTGAAGCTTTCTTT.

Only a few counts were recorded for this clone. This sequence joins TRBV6-1 and TRBJ2-7; D uncertain. The CDR3 runs 11 residues. The germline CDR1 and CDR2 sequences are MNHNS and SASEGT. V dropped 2 bases and J dropped 5 bases, with 4 bases sitting between them. CDR3 in amino acids: CASSEFHEQYF. In nucleotides, the CDR3 is TGTGCCAGCAGTGAATTCCACGAGCAGTACTTC.

The chain is built from TRBV3-1 (or the pseudogene TRBV3-2) and TRBJ2-2; 7 positions agree with TRBD1. Germline-derived CDR1 and CDR2 are LGHDT and YNNKEL (reference sequence). There are 19 residues in the CDR3. The V gene end was trimmed by 1 base and the J gene end by 2 bases; junction bases not matched to a gene: 13. CDR3 region: CASSQGFLRQGNNTGELFF. CDR3 DNA: TGTGCCAGCAGCCAAGGGTTTTTAAGACAGGGAAATAACACCGGGGAGCTGTTTTTT.

The V call is TRBV5-8, the J call TRBJ1-4; D unclear. V dropped 5 bases and J dropped 4 bases, with 12 bases sitting between them. The CDR3 contains 14 residues. Germline V gene sequence: CDR1 SGHTS, CDR2 YDEGEE. The CDR3 sequence: CASRAVNYNEKLFF. The CDR3 nucleotides read TGTGCCAGCAGGGCCGTAAATTATAATGAAAAACTGTTTTTT.

This chain joins TRBV30 and TRBJ1-1; no reliable D call. CDR1 and CDR2 (germline): GTSNPN, SVGIG (reference sequence). V lost 2 bases, J lost 2 bases, and 9 bases lay in between. The CDR3 is 13 residues long. The CDR3 here is CAWSLGLNTEAFF. CDR3 sequence (DNA): TGTGCCTGGAGTTTGGGGTTAAACACTGAAGCTTTCTTT.

The V gene is TRBV20-1, the J gene TRBJ2-5; possibly TRBD2 for D (6 bases). Germline V gives CDR1 DFQATT, CDR2 SNEGSKA (reference sequence). The CDR3 is 11 residues long. The V gene lost 7 bases and the J gene lost 5 bases, with 11 bases spanning the gap. The CDR3 spells CSVTGEETQYF. The DNA for the CDR3 is TGCAGTGTGACGGGGGAGGAGACCCAGTACTTC.

The chain has TRBV9 and TRBJ1-2; D is undetermined. Germline loops: CDR1 SGDLS, CDR2 YYNGEE. CDR3 length: 12 residues. V dropped 0 bases and J dropped 8 bases, with 8 bases sitting between them. Here the CDR3 reads CASSVVPEGYTF. The DNA of the CDR3 is TGTGCCAGCAGCGTAGTCCCTGAAGGCTACACCTTC.

The chain has TRBV28 and TRBJ1-4; TRBD1 aligns across 9 bases. Germline loops: CDR1 MDHEN, CDR2 SYDVKM. The ends lost 5 bases at V and 6 bases at J; junction bases unmatched: 7. The CDR3 is made up of 15 amino acids. The CDR3 region is CASSVTGGKDEKLFF. The CDR3 DNA reads TGTGCCAGCAGTGTCACAGGGGGCAAGGATGAAAAACTGTTTTTT.

V usage is TRBV30 and J usage is TRBJ2-1, with D hard to call. This CDR3 has 13 amino acids. The ends were cut back, 3 bases at V and 10 bases at J, with 16 bases in the middle. Germline CDR1 GTSNPN, CDR2 SVGIG (reference sequence). Here the CDR3 reads CAWRPDSLPEQFF. CDR3 in DNA: TGTGCCTGGAGGCCCGACTCACTACCAGAGCAGTTCTTC.

The CDR3 reads CASSWGYTDTQYF. The CDR3 nucleotides are TGTGCCAGCAGTTGGGGTTACACAGATACGCAGTATTTT. The chain uses TRBV2 and TRBJ2-3; no firm D call. V lost 5 bases, J lost 2 bases, and 8 bases lay in between. CDR3 length: 13 amino acids. CDR1 and CDR2 (germline): SNHLY, FYNNEI.

The chain carries TRBV5-1 and TRBJ2-7; 8 bases are a match to TRBD1. V shed 0 bases and J 0 bases; nucleotides not matched to a gene: 2. This CDR3 comprises 15 residues. The V gene's germline CDR1 is SGHRS and CDR2 YFSETQ. CDR3 residues: CASSLEGTGSYEQYF. The CDR3 nucleotides are TGCGCCAGCAGCTTGGAAGGGACAGGCTCCTACGAGCAGTACTTC.

The chain uses TRBV4-1 and TRBJ1-1, with TRBD1 matching over 7 bases. The CDR3 consists of 13 residues. J lost 7 bases, V lost 4 bases, and 6 bases had no gene match. Germline assignment: CDR1 MGHRA and CDR2 YSYEKL. CDR3 residues: CASSRDRESEAFF. The DNA of the CDR3 is TGCGCCAGCAGCCGAGACAGGGAAAGTGAAGCTTTCTTT.